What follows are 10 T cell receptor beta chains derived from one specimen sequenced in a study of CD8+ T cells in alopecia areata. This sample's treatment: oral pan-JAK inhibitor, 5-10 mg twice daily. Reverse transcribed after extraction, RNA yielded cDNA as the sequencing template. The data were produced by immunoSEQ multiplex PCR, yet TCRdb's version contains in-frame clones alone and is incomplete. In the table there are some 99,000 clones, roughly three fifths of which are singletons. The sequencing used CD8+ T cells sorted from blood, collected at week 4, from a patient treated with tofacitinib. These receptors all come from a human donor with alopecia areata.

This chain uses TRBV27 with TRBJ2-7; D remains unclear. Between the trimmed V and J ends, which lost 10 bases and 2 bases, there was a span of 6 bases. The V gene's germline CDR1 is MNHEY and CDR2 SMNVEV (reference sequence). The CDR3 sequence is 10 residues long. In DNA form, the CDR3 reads TGTGCCACCGGAGCCTACGAGCAGTACTTC. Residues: CATGAYEQYF.

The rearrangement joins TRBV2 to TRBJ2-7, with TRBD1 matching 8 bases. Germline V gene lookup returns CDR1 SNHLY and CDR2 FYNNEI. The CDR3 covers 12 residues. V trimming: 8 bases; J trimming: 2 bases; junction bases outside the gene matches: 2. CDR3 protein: CASDRGAYEQYF. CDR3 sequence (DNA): TGTGCCAGCGACAGGGGAGCCTACGAGCAGTACTTC.

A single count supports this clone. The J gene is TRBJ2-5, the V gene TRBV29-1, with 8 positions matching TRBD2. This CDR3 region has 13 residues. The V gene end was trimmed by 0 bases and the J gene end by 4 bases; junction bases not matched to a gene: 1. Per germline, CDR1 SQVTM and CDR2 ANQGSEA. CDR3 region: CSVEDRGGETQYF. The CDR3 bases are TGCAGCGTTGAAGATCGGGGGGGAGAGACCCAGTACTTC.

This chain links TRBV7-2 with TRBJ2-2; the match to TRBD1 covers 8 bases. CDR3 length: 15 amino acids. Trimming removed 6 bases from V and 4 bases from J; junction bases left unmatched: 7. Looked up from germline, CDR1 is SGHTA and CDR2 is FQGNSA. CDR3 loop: CASSYWTGPTGELFF. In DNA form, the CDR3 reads TGTGCCAGCAGTTACTGGACAGGGCCCACCGGGGAGCTGTTTTTT.

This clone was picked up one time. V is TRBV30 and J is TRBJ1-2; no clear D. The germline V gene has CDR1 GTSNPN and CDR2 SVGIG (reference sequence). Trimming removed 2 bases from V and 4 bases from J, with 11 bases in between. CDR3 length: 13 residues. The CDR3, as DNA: TGTGCCTGGAGTTGGGGTACCAGCTATGGCTACACCTTC. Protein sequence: CAWSWGTSYGYTF. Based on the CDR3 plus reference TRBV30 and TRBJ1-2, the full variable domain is SQTIHQWPATLVQPVGSPLSLECTVEGTSNPNLYWYRQAAGRGLQLLFYSVGIGQISSEVPQNLSASRPQDRQFILSSKKLLLSDSGFYLCAWSWGTSYGYTFGSGTRLTVV.

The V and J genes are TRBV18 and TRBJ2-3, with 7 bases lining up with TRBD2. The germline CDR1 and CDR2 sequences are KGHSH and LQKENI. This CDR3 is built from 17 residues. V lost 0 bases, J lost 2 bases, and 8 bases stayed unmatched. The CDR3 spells CASSPPRDYHYTDTQYF. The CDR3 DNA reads TGTGCCAGCTCACCACCCCGGGACTACCACTACACAGATACGCAGTATTTT.

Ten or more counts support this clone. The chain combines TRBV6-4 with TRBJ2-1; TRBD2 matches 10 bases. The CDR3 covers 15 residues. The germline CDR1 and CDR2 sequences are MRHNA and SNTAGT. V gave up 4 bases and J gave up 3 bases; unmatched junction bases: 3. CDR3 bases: TGTGCCAGCAGTGTGGCTAGCGGGGGCTACAATGAGCAGTTCTTC. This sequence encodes CASSVASGGYNEQFF.

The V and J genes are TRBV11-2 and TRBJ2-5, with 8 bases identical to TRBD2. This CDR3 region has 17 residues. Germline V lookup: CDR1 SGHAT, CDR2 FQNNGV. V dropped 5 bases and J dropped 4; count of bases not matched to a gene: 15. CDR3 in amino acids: CASSVLAGTRAGETQYF. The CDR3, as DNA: TGTGCCAGCAGCGTCCTTGCCGGGACTAGGGCTGGAGAGACCCAGTACTTC.

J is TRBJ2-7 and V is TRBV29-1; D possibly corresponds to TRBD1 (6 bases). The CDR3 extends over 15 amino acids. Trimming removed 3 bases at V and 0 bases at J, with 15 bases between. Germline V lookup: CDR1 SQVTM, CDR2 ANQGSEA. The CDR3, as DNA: TGCAGCGTTGAGAAAGAGGACAGTGCCTCCTACGAGCAGTACTTC. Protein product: CSVEKEDSASYEQYF.

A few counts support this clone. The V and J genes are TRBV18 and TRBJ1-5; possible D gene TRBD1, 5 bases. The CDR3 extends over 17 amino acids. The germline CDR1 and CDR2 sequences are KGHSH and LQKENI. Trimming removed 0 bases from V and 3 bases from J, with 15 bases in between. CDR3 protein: CASSPPPIGHHNQPQHF. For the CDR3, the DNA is TGTGCCAGCTCACCACCTCCGATTGGACACCACAATCAGCCCCAGCATTTT.